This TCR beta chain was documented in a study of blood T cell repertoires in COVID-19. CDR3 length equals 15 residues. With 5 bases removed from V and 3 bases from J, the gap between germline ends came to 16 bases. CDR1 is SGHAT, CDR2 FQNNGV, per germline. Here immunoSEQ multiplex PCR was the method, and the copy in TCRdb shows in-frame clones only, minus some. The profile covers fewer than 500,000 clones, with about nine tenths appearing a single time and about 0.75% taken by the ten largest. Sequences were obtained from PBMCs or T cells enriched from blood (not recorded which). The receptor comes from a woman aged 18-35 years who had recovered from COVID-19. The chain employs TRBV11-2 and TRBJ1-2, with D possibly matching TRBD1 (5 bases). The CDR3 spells CASSPKRGLHYGYTF. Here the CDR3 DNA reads TGTGCCAGCAGCCCCAAAAGGGGTTTGCACTATGGCTACACCTTC.